This is a list of T cell receptor beta chains from one sample in a study of CD8 T cells in ankylosing spondylitis. TCRdb re-called the 5' RACE reads with MiXCR, one entry per CDR3 protein. The sample lists hundreds of thousands of distinct CDR3 sequences, around 11% occurring once. The sequenced material came from blood, either unsorted or a sorted T cell fraction (not recorded which). All receptors derive from a male donor with ankylosing spondylitis. The conserved cysteine and the conserved F or W are not part of the CDR3 here. Each record gives: J gene, V gene, CDR3 protein.

j_gene: TRBJ2-3
v_gene: TRBV12-3/TRBV12-4
CDR3aa: ASSPHRTSGGPVTDTQY

j_gene: TRBJ2-1
v_gene: TRBV6-5
CDR3aa: ASSYSGGTRYNEQF

j_gene: TRBJ2-5
v_gene: TRBV20-1
CDR3aa: SAPGQNGRWETQY

j_gene: TRBJ2-1
v_gene: TRBV10-3
CDR3aa: AISGRTDNEQF

j_gene: TRBJ2-3
v_gene: TRBV7-9
CDR3aa: ASSNPPGTMGTDTQY

j_gene: TRBJ2-5
v_gene: TRBV4-3
CDR3aa: ASSQVGSETQY

j_gene: TRBJ2-7
v_gene: TRBV7-2
CDR3aa: ASRRQGVNSYEQY

j_gene: TRBJ2-7
v_gene: TRBV29-1
CDR3aa: SVGGTPFYEQY

j_gene: TRBJ2-7
v_gene: TRBV7-2
CDR3aa: ASSPPTSYEQY

j_gene: TRBJ2-2
v_gene: TRBV7-6
CDR3aa: ANSLRVGTNTGELF

j_gene: TRBJ2-1
v_gene: TRBV29-1
CDR3aa: SVEWSGSYNEQF

j_gene: TRBJ2-1
v_gene: TRBV20-1
CDR3aa: SASPPGAANNEQF

j_gene: TRBJ1-2
v_gene: TRBV28
CDR3aa: ASRTFKGYYGYT

j_gene: TRBJ2-1
v_gene: TRBV15
CDR3aa: ATSREKTRSYNEQF

j_gene: TRBJ2-1
v_gene: TRBV7-2
CDR3aa: ASSPRTLAVNVLEQF

j_gene: TRBJ1-1
v_gene: TRBV5-1
CDR3aa: ASNDPGTGNTEAF

j_gene: TRBJ2-3
v_gene: TRBV11-1
CDR3aa: ASSLLGLAGGLTTDTQY

j_gene: TRBJ2-6
v_gene: TRBV27
CDR3aa: ASSSGGAGANVLT

j_gene: TRBJ2-1
v_gene: TRBV4-1
CDR3aa: ASSPRTGTEQF

j_gene: TRBJ2-1
v_gene: TRBV7-2
CDR3aa: ASSPLGGIQAYNEQF

j_gene: TRBJ2-1
v_gene: TRBV28
CDR3aa: ASSRLAGDNEQF

j_gene: TRBJ1-2
v_gene: TRBV14
CDR3aa: ASSPRRDSNYGYT

j_gene: TRBJ2-1
v_gene: TRBV6-5
CDR3aa: ASSYGRTWNEQF

j_gene: TRBJ2-2
v_gene: TRBV7-9
CDR3aa: ASSSTGTSGTGELF

j_gene: TRBJ2-7
v_gene: TRBV7-9
CDR3aa: ASSLVVRGSYEQY

j_gene: TRBJ2-5
v_gene: TRBV19
CDR3aa: ASSIESSGRYQETQY

j_gene: TRBJ1-1
v_gene: TRBV4-2
CDR3aa: ASSGEGRGVYGTEAF

j_gene: TRBJ2-5
v_gene: TRBV21-1
CDR3aa: ASSKKKQITNQDRGMETQY

j_gene: TRBJ1-1
v_gene: TRBV29-1
CDR3aa: IGAARAEAF

j_gene: TRBJ2-1
v_gene: TRBV9
CDR3aa: ASSVAGGSTNNEQF

j_gene: TRBJ1-4
v_gene: TRBV5-1
CDR3aa: ASSEDRGQLF

j_gene: TRBJ1-4
v_gene: TRBV7-9
CDR3aa: ASSLGRRSTNEKLF

j_gene: TRBJ2-1
v_gene: TRBV12-3/TRBV12-4
CDR3aa: ASSLLAGGHEQF

j_gene: TRBJ1-2
v_gene: TRBV12-3/TRBV12-4
CDR3aa: ASSLDNEYYGYT

j_gene: TRBJ2-3
v_gene: TRBV5-1
CDR3aa: ASSLVPNTDTQY

j_gene: TRBJ2-7
v_gene: TRBV28
CDR3aa: ASSHRAGYYEQY

j_gene: TRBJ2-4
v_gene: TRBV5-5
CDR3aa: ASSPDLNIQY

j_gene: TRBJ1-1
v_gene: TRBV6-1
CDR3aa: ASSRAGGLSTEAF

j_gene: TRBJ1-1
v_gene: TRBV5-1
CDR3aa: ASSVALKTEAF

j_gene: TRBJ2-7
v_gene: TRBV20-1
CDR3aa: SAERDREYEQY

j_gene: TRBJ2-5
v_gene: TRBV30
CDR3aa: AWSVRETQY

j_gene: TRBJ1-2
v_gene: TRBV5-5
CDR3aa: ASSLIPDIYGYT

j_gene: TRBJ1-6
v_gene: TRBV10-3
CDR3aa: AISEDRGFGSPLH

j_gene: TRBJ1-2
v_gene: TRBV4-3
CDR3aa: ASSQGQGSYGYT

j_gene: TRBJ1-2
v_gene: TRBV4-3
CDR3aa: ASSQGGGQYYGYT

j_gene: TRBJ2-7
v_gene: TRBV7-2
CDR3aa: ASSLEGYSYEQY

j_gene: TRBJ2-1
v_gene: TRBV5-5
CDR3aa: ASSFRRAVSSYNEQF

j_gene: TRBJ2-1
v_gene: TRBV20-1
CDR3aa: SAVGFPPSGLADNEQF

j_gene: TRBJ1-2
v_gene: TRBV6-1
CDR3aa: ASTRSRSGYGYT